The next 19 T cell receptor beta chains were all read from a single sample in a study of patients and donors after allogeneic stem cell transplantation. From the RT-PCR reads, TCRdb called clonotypes with MiXCR, one entry per CDR3 protein. The table shows about a million distinct CDR3 sequences, with 15% to 20% occurring only once. Material for sequencing was blood, either unsorted or a sorted T cell fraction (not recorded which). These receptors came from a human donor who was either an allogeneic HSCT recipient or a stem cell or donor lymphocyte infusion donor (not recorded which). It is not recorded whose cells these are; they may come from a transplant donor.

This clonotype was counted a few times. The chain joins TRBV29-1 to TRBJ1-1, with 7 bases identical to TRBD1. Germline CDR1 reads SQVTM; CDR2 reads ANQGSEA. CDR3 length: 12 residues. With V trimmed by 5 bases and J by 5 bases, 5 bases remained unmatched. This CDR3 is CSVSNRGTEAFF. In nucleotides, the CDR3 is TGCAGCGTTAGCAACAGGGGAACTGAAGCTTTCTTT.

The chain carries TRBV24-1 and TRBJ2-2, with 10 bases that match TRBD2. CDR3 length: 19 amino acids. With V trimmed by 2 bases and J by 4 bases, 12 bases remained unmatched. Germline CDR1 reads KGHDR; CDR2 reads SFDVKD. Written as DNA, the CDR3 is TGTGCCACCAGTGATTGGGGGTTCACTAGCGGGGTCGTCACCGGGGAGCTGTTTTTT. It yields the protein CATSDWGFTSGVVTGELFF.

A few counts support this clonotype. The chain's CDR3 is CSVDTRTGRGTQYF. CDR3 nucleotides: TGCAGCGTGGATACGAGGACAGGAAGGGGGACCCAGTACTTC. The V gene is TRBV29-1, the J gene TRBJ2-5; the match to TRBD1 covers 7 bases. Germline V gene sequence: CDR1 SQVTM, CDR2 ANQGSEA. CDR3 length equals 14 residues. J was trimmed by 7 bases and V by 6 bases; bases with no gene match: 14.

The chain links TRBV6-5 to TRBJ2-2; 9 bases are shared with TRBD2. Germline trimming cut 2 bases from V and 4 bases from J; bases unmatched to any gene: 2. The CDR3 is 15 residues long. Germline-derived CDR1 and CDR2 are MNHEY and SVGAGI. The CDR3 reads CASSYAGGGTGELFF. In DNA, the CDR3 is TGTGCCAGCAGTTACGCGGGAGGGGGCACCGGGGAGCTGTTTTTT.

V usage is TRBV12-3 or TRBV12-4 and J usage is TRBJ1-6; D unclear. The CDR3 runs to 13 residues. Trimming left V 5 bases short and J 13 bases short, with 15 bases between. CDR3 residues: CASSPGPVSPLHF. The CDR3 region has the DNA TGTGCCAGCAGTCCTGGACCGGTTTCCCCCCTCCACTTT.

This clonotype showed up just a few times. CDR3 in DNA: TGTGCCAGCAGTTTATCTCCGGGGTGGAACACTGAAGCTTTCTTT. Translating it yields CASSLSPGWNTEAFF. The V gene is TRBV27, the J gene TRBJ1-1; no clear D. The V gene lost 0 bases and the J gene lost 1 base, with 9 bases spanning the gap. The V gene's germline CDR1 is MNHEY and CDR2 SMNVEV (reference sequence). This CDR3 comprises 15 residues.

This clonotype has just a few counts. The chain is built from TRBV7-9 and TRBJ2-1; D is undetermined. The CDR3 contains 15 residues. Trimming took 8 bases from V and 4 from J, leaving 18 bases between them. Germline values: CDR1 SEHNR, CDR2 FQNEAQ (reference sequence). The CDR3 DNA sequence: TGTGCCAGCTGCCCCTCGGAGACACTTTACAATGAGCAGTTCTTC. It codes for CASCPSETLYNEQFF. Full variable domain (rest looked up from reference TRBV7-9 and TRBJ2-1): DTGVSQNPRHKITKRGQNVTFRCDPISEHNRLYWYRQTLGQGPEFLTYFQNEAQLEKSRLLSDRFSAERPKGSFSTLEIQRTEQGDSAMYLCASCPSETLYNEQFFGPGTRLTVL.

This clonotype has a count of ten or more. The chain is built from TRBV12-3 or TRBV12-4 and TRBJ1-4; maybe TRBD1 (6 bases). The CDR3 is 16 residues long. Trimming left V 3 bases short and J 3 bases short, with 14 bases between. CDR3 protein: CASSFGQGRANEKLFF. CDR3 nucleotides: TGTGCCAGCAGTTTCGGCCAGGGGCGGGCTAATGAAAAACTGTTTTTT.

This clonotype turned up a few times. V gene TRBV5-1 combines with J gene TRBJ2-1; D gene unclear. V was trimmed by 4 bases and J by 9 bases, leaving 20 bases between them. Germline V gives CDR1 SGHRS, CDR2 YFSETQ. This CDR3 contains 15 residues. In DNA, the CDR3 is TGCGCCAGCAGCGCAGAATGGAGCGCAATAGGTGAGCAGTTCTTC. Translated, it gives CASSAEWSAIGEQFF.

The chain is built from TRBV20-1 and TRBJ2-2, with a possible D match to TRBD1 (5 bases). Germline V lookup: CDR1 DFQATT, CDR2 SNEGSKA (reference sequence). V was shortened by 3 bases and J by 2 bases, with 10 bases between the two germline ends. The CDR3 has 14 residues. The chain's CDR3 is CSASKGRNTGELFF. The CDR3, as DNA: TGCAGTGCTAGCAAGGGGCGAAACACCGGGGAGCTGTTTTTT.

The CDR3 region is CASSPTTSYTGELFF. The CDR3 DNA follows: TGTGCCAGCAGCCCAACTACTAGCTACACCGGGGAGCTGTTTTTT. This chain joins TRBV12-3 or TRBV12-4 and TRBJ2-2, with a weak D call TRBD2 (6 bases). The CDR3 is 15 amino acids. V lost 6 bases and J 3 bases, leaving 14 bases between the germline ends.

This chain connects TRBV7-9 to TRBJ2-5; D unresolved. Trimming left V 5 bases short and J 5 bases short, with 12 bases between. Germline values: CDR1 SEHNR, CDR2 FQNEAQ (reference sequence). This CDR3 region has 13 residues. The CDR3 DNA is TGTGCCAGCAGCGCCGCCGGGTTGGAGACCCAGTACTTC. Translating gives CASSAAGLETQYF.

This clonotype was found many times. V usage is TRBV12-3 or TRBV12-4 and J usage is TRBJ1-5; weak D call: TRBD1 (5 bases). This CDR3 has 15 amino acids. Trimming left V 3 bases short and J 2 bases short, with 11 bases between. CDR3: CASSFRVGRNQPQHF. CDR3 sequence (DNA): TGTGCCAGCAGTTTCAGGGTGGGCCGCAATCAGCCCCAGCATTTT.

The rearrangement links TRBV6-5 to TRBJ2-3; 10 positions match TRBD2. CDR1 MNHEY and CDR2 SVGAGI come from the germline V gene. This CDR3 is 15 amino acids long. V lost 2 bases to trimming and J lost 3 bases; unmatched junction nucleotides: 2. The CDR3 protein is CASSYATSGTDTQYF. The CDR3 DNA reads TGTGCCAGCAGTTACGCGACTAGCGGGACAGATACGCAGTATTTT.

This clonotype was picked up a small number of times. The rearrangement links TRBV6-4 to TRBJ2-1; D may match TRBD1 or TRBD2 (6 bases each). Trimming cost V 5 bases and J 4 bases, with 18 bases left between them. The CDR3 extends over 16 amino acids. Germline V gene lookup returns CDR1 MRHNA and CDR2 SNTAGT. Here the CDR3 DNA reads TGTGCCAGCAGTCTAGAACAGGGAGGCAGTTACAATGAGCAGTTCTTC. Protein sequence: CASSLEQGGSYNEQFF.

In nucleotides, the CDR3 is TGCAGTGCTCCGACAGGTCTCTACGAGCAGTACTTC. This sequence encodes CSAPTGLYEQYF. The chain combines TRBV20-1 with TRBJ2-7, with D perhaps TRBD1 (6 bases). The CDR3 is 12 residues long. Germline V CDR1 and CDR2: DFQATT, SNEGSKA (reference sequence). With 5 bases removed from V and 3 bases from J, the gap between germline ends came to 11 bases.

The chain couples TRBV5-1 to TRBJ1-2; possible D gene TRBD1, 6 bases. V was pared by 0 bases and J by 2 bases, with 14 bases between. The CDR3 is 16 residues long. Germline-derived CDR1 and CDR2 are SGHRS and YFSETQ. CDR3 coding DNA: TGCGCCAGCAGCTTGGAGAGGGGGGGCAGGAACTATGGCTACACCTTC. Its translation is CASSLERGGRNYGYTF.

This clonotype appeared a few times. V usage is TRBV24-1 and J usage is TRBJ2-3; D could derive from TRBD1 or TRBD2 (5 bases each). The ends were cut back, 4 bases at V and 4 bases at J, with 17 bases in the middle. Germline CDR1 KGHDR, CDR2 SFDVKD. The CDR3 runs 16 residues. The CDR3 spells CATSDRDGDVADTQYF. The CDR3 DNA follows: TGTGCCACCAGTGACCGGGACGGAGATGTCGCAGATACGCAGTATTTT.

This clonotype occurred a few times. V and J are TRBV7-2 and TRBJ2-5, with D uncertain. CDR3 length equals 15 residues. The V end lost 1 base, the J end lost 3 bases, and 12 bases lay between the germline ends. The germline CDR1 and CDR2 sequences are SGHTA and FQGNSA. The CDR3 protein is CASSLGLFNEETQYF. CDR3 coding DNA: TGTGCCAGCAGCTTAGGGTTGTTCAACGAAGAGACCCAGTACTTC. The variable domain in full, with the rest retrieved from reference TRBV7-2 and TRBJ2-5, is GAGVSQSPSNKVTEKGKDVELRCDPISGHTALYWYRQSLGQGLEFLIYFQGNSAPDKSGLPSDRFSAERTGGSVSTLTIQRTQQEDSAVYLCASSLGLFNEETQYFGPGTRLLVL.